One and the same sample provided the 12 T cell receptor beta chains below, sequenced in a study of CD8 T cells in ankylosing spondylitis. Overall study findings and caveats: In ankylosing spondylitis blood, a motif of fewer than 10 highly homologous TCR beta variants appeared characteristic.

TCRdb recomputed calls from the 5' RACE reads with MiXCR, one row per CDR3 protein. The sample records 700,000 to 1,000,000 distinct CDR3 sequences, roughly 10% being singletons. Antigens of these TCRs are unknown. Material: blood, either unsorted or a sorted T cell fraction (not recorded which). These receptor sequences come from a male donor with ankylosing spondylitis.

The J gene is TRBJ2-7, the V gene TRBV27; D is possibly TRBD1 (5 bases). CDR1 is MNHEY, CDR2 SMNVEV, per germline (reference sequence). The CDR3 has 15 amino acids. V was trimmed by 6 bases and J by 0 bases, leaving 15 bases between them. For the CDR3, the DNA is TGTGCCAGCAGATCCCCGCGACAGAGCTCCTACGAGCAGTACTTC. This sequence encodes CASRSPRQSSYEQYF.

This clonotype was observed a handful of times. The chain recombines TRBV5-1 with TRBJ1-2, with D uncertain. Trimming cost V 0 bases and J 4 bases, with 13 bases left between them. Germline V gene data show CDR1 as SGHRS and CDR2 as YFSETQ. This CDR3 spans 15 amino acids. CDR3 amino acids: CASSLAVHGSYGYTF. DNA of the CDR3: TGCGCCAGCAGCTTGGCCGTGCACGGGAGCTATGGCTACACCTTC.

J is TRBJ1-1 and V is TRBV10-3, with D possibly being TRBD1 (5 bases). The V gene's germline CDR1 is ENHRY and CDR2 SYGVKD. The CDR3 length is 14 residues. Trimming left V 7 bases short and J 3 bases short, with 15 bases between. CDR3 sequence reads: CAITTRVWDTEAFF. The CDR3 nucleotides are TGTGCCATCACCACCAGGGTTTGGGACACTGAAGCTTTCTTT.

The chain joins TRBV11-2 to TRBJ2-1; D perhaps matches TRBD2 (6 bases). V shed 1 base and J shed 2 bases, with 12 bases lying between them. The CDR3 runs 16 residues. CDR1 is SGHAT and CDR2 is FQNNGV in the germline V gene. CDR3 in DNA: TGTGCCAGCAGCTTAGCCAGGGACTCCACCTACAATGAGCAGTTCTTC. Translating it yields CASSLARDSTYNEQFF.

V usage is TRBV5-5 and J usage is TRBJ1-1; no reliable D call. The V end was cut by 2 bases, the J end by 1 base, with 15 bases between. The germline gives CDR1 SGHKS, CDR2 YYEKEE (reference sequence). There are 16 residues in the CDR3. CDR3 DNA: TGTGCCAGCAGCTTTAAGGGCTGGGAGGGGAACACTGAAGCTTTCTTT. It is translated as CASSFKGWEGNTEAFF.

The chain combines TRBV19 with TRBJ1-2; TRBD1 is a possible D gene (6 bases). CDR3 length: 13 amino acids. V was pared by 7 bases and J by 4 bases, with 13 bases between. CDR1 and CDR2 from the germline V gene are LNHDA and SQIVND (reference sequence). CDR3 bases: TGTGCCAGTAATAGAGGACAGACCTATGGCTACACCTTC. This sequence encodes CASNRGQTYGYTF.

The table lists this clonotype with a few counts. V and J are TRBV20-1 and TRBJ2-1; no reliable D call. Trimming shortened V by 6 bases and J by 9 bases, and 18 bases separated the two germline ends. In germline, CDR1 is DFQATT, CDR2 SNEGSKA (reference sequence). The CDR3 has 13 amino acids. CDR3 sequence: CSAFPSPDSEQFF. CDR3 DNA: TGCAGTGCCTTTCCTAGTCCCGATAGTGAGCAGTTCTTC.

The chain has TRBV25-1 and TRBJ1-6; tentative D call: TRBD1 (5 bases). Trimming took 3 bases from V and 7 from J, leaving 16 bases between them. Looked up from germline, CDR1 is MGHDK and CDR2 is SYGVNS. The CDR3 has 16 amino acids. Here the CDR3 DNA reads TGTGCCAGCAGTGACTCTCCTGGGGGAACGAATTCACCCCTCCACTTT. Residues: CASSDSPGGTNSPLHF.

The V call is TRBV20-1, the J call TRBJ2-7; 7 nucleotides align to TRBD2. The CDR3 is made up of 16 amino acids. Germline trimming cut 3 bases from V and 4 bases from J; bases unmatched to any gene: 15. From germline, CDR1 is DFQATT and CDR2 SNEGSKA (reference sequence). The CDR3 DNA reads as TGCAGTGCTAGGTTGAGCGGGGCGTCAGGCCTGTACGAGCAGTACTTC. Translating gives CSARLSGASGLYEQYF.

The chain joins TRBV10-3 to TRBJ2-7; D is perhaps TRBD1 or TRBD2 (5 bases each). This CDR3 spans 14 amino acids. Germline values: CDR1 ENHRY, CDR2 SYGVKD. The ends were cut back, 7 bases at V and 2 bases at J, with 15 bases in the middle. The CDR3 DNA follows: TGTGCCATCATGGGGACGTTACCGACCTACGAGCAGTACTTC. It encodes CAIMGTLPTYEQYF.

The chain couples TRBV20-1 to TRBJ1-5; D possibly corresponds to TRBD1 (5 bases). The length of the CDR3 is 13 residues. Trimming stripped 7 bases from V and 7 bases from J, with 17 bases between. Per the germline V gene, CDR1 is DFQATT and CDR2 is SNEGSKA (reference sequence). The CDR3 DNA reads TGCAGTGGCCAGGGAGGGAGTTGGCAGCCCCAGCATTTT. Translation: CSGQGGSWQPQHF.

This clonotype was seen a handful of times. CDR3 DNA sequence: TGCGCCAGCAGCCAAGCACAGGGAAGGACTGAAGCTTTCTTT. This translates into CASSQAQGRTEAFF. The chain uses TRBV4-1 and TRBJ1-1; tentatively, D is TRBD1 (6 bases). The germline V gene has CDR1 MGHRA and CDR2 YSYEKL. This CDR3 is built from 14 residues. V gave up 1 base and J gave up 5 bases, with 11 bases separating them.